The 20 T cell receptor beta chains listed next were all sequenced from one sample in a study of T cells after yellow fever vaccination. TCRdb reprocessed the 5' RACE reads with MiXCR, giving one entry per CDR3 protein. The sample has some 500,000 distinct CDR3 sequences; approximately 15% are singletons. Sequencing used PBMCs, obtained on the day of the yellow fever booster vaccination. The receptor set was obtained from a man aged 25-45 years who received the YFV17D yellow fever vaccine.

This clonotype was observed a few times. The gene calls are TRBV5-4 and TRBJ1-1; 8 nucleotides line up with TRBD1. CDR3 length equals 14 residues. J gave up 1 base and V 5 bases, and 4 bases lay outside the gene matches. Germline V gene lookup returns CDR1 SGHNT and CDR2 YYREEE (reference sequence). CDR3 residues: CASRADRGNTEAFF. Written as DNA, the CDR3 is TGTGCCAGCAGGGCCGACAGGGGGAACACTGAAGCTTTCTTT.

The rearrangement links TRBV7-2 to TRBJ2-3, with 7 nucleotides matching TRBD2. V trimming: 5 bases; J trimming: 6 bases; junction bases outside the gene matches: 8. The CDR3 length is 14 residues. CDR1 and CDR2 from the germline V gene are SGHTA and FQGNSA. CDR3 in amino acids: CASSRGGRWDTQYF. The CDR3 DNA is TGTGCCAGCAGCCGCGGGGGTCGATGGGATACGCAGTATTTT.

This clonotype turned up a few times. This rearrangement joins TRBV20-1 to TRBJ1-4; D remains ambiguous. The CDR3 spans 13 residues. V was shortened by 0 bases and J by 5 bases, with 7 bases between the two germline ends. CDR1 DFQATT and CDR2 SNEGSKA come from the germline V gene (reference sequence). CDR3: CSAREAPNEKLFF. The CDR3 DNA follows: TGCAGTGCTAGAGAGGCCCCAAATGAAAAACTGTTTTTT.

This clonotype came up a few times. This chain links TRBV19 with TRBJ2-6; a possible D gene is TRBD2 (5 bases). Trimming took 2 bases from V and 2 from J, leaving 10 bases between them. Germline assignment: CDR1 LNHDA and CDR2 SQIVND (reference sequence). The CDR3 consists of 16 residues. The CDR3 DNA follows: TGTGCCAGTAGTATATCAGCCGGGACTGGGGCCAACGTCCTGACTTTC. Amino acid sequence: CASSISAGTGANVLTF.

This clonotype was seen at least ten times. The J gene is TRBJ2-1, the V gene TRBV6-2 or TRBV6-3; TRBD1 aligns across 7 bases. Germline loops: CDR1 MNHEY, CDR2 SVGEGT. Trimming cost V 6 bases and J 3 bases; bases outside gene matches: 14. The CDR3 sequence is 17 residues long. As DNA, the CDR3 is TGTGCCAGCAGCGATCCATTTACAGGGGTCAACTACAATGAGCAGTTCTTC. Its translation is CASSDPFTGVNYNEQFF.

The chain links TRBV20-1 to TRBJ2-1; 11 bases match TRBD2. This CDR3 is built from 15 residues. Germline V gene sequence: CDR1 DFQATT, CDR2 SNEGSKA (reference sequence). With V trimmed by 5 bases and J by 4 bases, 7 bases remained unmatched. The CDR3 reads CSALSTSGTYNEQFF. The CDR3 DNA is TGCAGTGCTCTCTCGACTAGCGGGACATACAATGAGCAGTTCTTC.

V and J are TRBV30 and TRBJ1-1, with TRBD1 as a possible D gene (5 bases). The CDR3 is 15 amino acids. CDR1 is GTSNPN and CDR2 is SVGIG in the germline V gene (reference sequence). Trimming took off 4 bases at V and 6 bases at J, with 21 bases between the two ends. The CDR3 here is CAWTDGGYPQAEAFF. CDR3 DNA sequence: TGTGCCTGGACGGATGGGGGGTATCCCCAGGCTGAAGCTTTCTTT.

This clonotype has at least ten counts. The chain couples TRBV20-1 to TRBJ1-1; tentatively, D is TRBD1 (6 bases). The CDR3 is 13 residues long. Trimming took off 4 bases at V and 4 bases at J, with 13 bases between the two ends. Germline values: CDR1 DFQATT, CDR2 SNEGSKA (reference sequence). The DNA of the CDR3 is TGCAGTGCTATACAGGGAAGGGTCACTGAAGCTTTCTTT. Protein product: CSAIQGRVTEAFF.

V usage is TRBV5-1 and J usage is TRBJ2-5, with a weak D call TRBD2 (6 bases). The CDR3 spans 15 residues. Germline-derived CDR1 and CDR2 are SGHRS and YFSETQ. With 2 bases removed from V and 5 bases from J, the gap between germline ends came to 16 bases. The CDR3: CASSFGEGRLETQYF. DNA of the CDR3: TGCGCCAGCAGCTTCGGGGAAGGGAGGCTGGAGACCCAGTACTTC.

The chain carries TRBV25-1 and TRBJ2-1, with 8 positions matching TRBD2. V shed 4 bases, J shed 3 bases, and the junction held 5 bases outside the gene matches. Germline loops: CDR1 MGHDK, CDR2 SYGVNS. CDR3 length equals 15 residues. Here the CDR3 DNA reads TGTGCCAGCAGTGTGGTAGCGGGACTCTACAATGAGCAGTTCTTC. Translated, it gives CASSVVAGLYNEQFF.

This clonotype occurred a few times. This rearrangement joins TRBV6-2 or TRBV6-3 to TRBJ2-1, with D perhaps TRBD1 (5 bases). This CDR3 has 15 residues. V gave up 6 bases and J gave up 7 bases, with 19 bases separating them. CDR1 and CDR2 from the germline V gene are MNHEY and SVGEGT. CDR3 nucleotide sequence: TGTGCCAGCAGGGCGGCCACAGGTTTTAGAAATGAGCAGTTCTTC. It is translated as CASRAATGFRNEQFF.

This clonotype was seen many times. V and J are TRBV15 and TRBJ2-2; perhaps TRBD2 as D (6 bases). Germline V gene lookup returns CDR1 LNHNV and CDR2 YYDKDF (reference sequence). The CDR3 is made up of 17 amino acids. V was cut by 0 bases and J by 5 bases, with 16 bases left in between. CDR3 nucleotides: TGTGCCACCAGCAGAGATAGGAACGGGAGTTATACCGGGGAGCTGTTTTTT. Encoded protein: CATSRDRNGSYTGELFF.

The J gene is TRBJ2-3, the V gene TRBV28, with D perhaps TRBD1 or TRBD2 (5 bases each). V gave up 6 bases and J gave up 0 bases, with 13 bases separating them. This CDR3 spans 15 amino acids. Germline lookup yields CDR1 MDHEN and CDR2 SYDVKM. In DNA form, the CDR3 reads TGTGCCAGCAGCCCCCGGGGCGGGAGCACAGATACGCAGTATTTT. This encodes CASSPRGGSTDTQYF.

The chain uses TRBV12-3 or TRBV12-4 and TRBJ1-2, with 11 positions matching TRBD1. V lost 5 bases, J lost 7 bases, and 12 bases stayed unmatched. This CDR3 region has 16 residues. The CDR3 sequence is CASSIALGTGGRGYTF. As DNA, the CDR3 is TGTGCCAGCAGTATCGCCCTAGGGACAGGGGGTCGTGGCTACACCTTC.

The genes are TRBV3-1 and TRBJ2-7; no clear D. The V end lost 0 bases, the J end lost 0 bases, and 6 bases lay between the germline ends. Germline CDR1 is LGHDT and CDR2 is YNNKEL (reference sequence). The CDR3 loop spans 14 amino acids. CDR3: CASSQEADSYEQYF. CDR3 nucleotides: TGTGCCAGCAGCCAAGAAGCAGACTCCTACGAGCAGTACTTC.

The rearrangement uses TRBV29-1 and TRBJ2-5, with 9 nucleotides matching TRBD2. CDR1 and CDR2 from the germline V gene are SQVTM and ANQGSEA. This CDR3 contains 13 residues. V lost 6 bases, J lost 1 base, and 3 bases stayed unmatched. For the CDR3, the DNA is TGCAGCGTCGGACTAGCGACCCAAGAGACCCAGTACTTC. Its protein is CSVGLATQETQYF.

This chain uses TRBV5-1 with TRBJ2-7; D is uncertain. Between the trimmed V and J ends, which lost 0 bases and 2 bases, there was a span of 12 bases. There are 15 residues in the CDR3. Germline CDR1 reads SGHRS; CDR2 reads YFSETQ. CDR3 in DNA: TGCGCCAGCAGCTTGGCTCCTCCCAGGACCTACGAGCAGTACTTC. Its protein product is CASSLAPPRTYEQYF.

In this sample, this clonotype turned up a few times. The chain employs TRBV7-3 and TRBJ2-3; TRBD2 agrees at 13 bases. After removal of 6 bases from V and 4 bases from J, the junction contained 4 bases not matched to a gene. From germline, CDR1 is SGHTA and CDR2 FQGTGA. There are 15 residues in the CDR3. The DNA for the CDR3 is TGTGCCAGCAGACTCGGACTAGCGGGAGCAGATACGCAGTATTTT. This encodes CASRLGLAGADTQYF.

V gene TRBV19 combines with J gene TRBJ2-3; TRBD2 matches 7 bases. This CDR3 spans 13 amino acids. CDR1 is LNHDA, CDR2 SQIVND, per germline (reference sequence). Trimming at V came to 9 bases and at J to 0 bases, leaving 3 bases not matched to a gene. CDR3 sequence: CASQRESTDTQYF. The CDR3 nucleotides read TGTGCCAGCCAGCGGGAAAGCACAGATACGCAGTATTTT. The variable domain in full, with the rest retrieved from reference TRBV19 and TRBJ2-3, is DGGITQSPKYLFRKEGQNVTLSCEQNLNHDAMYWYRQDPGQGLRLIYYSQIVNDFQKGDIAEGYSVSREKKESFPLTVTSAQKNPTAFYLCASQRESTDTQYFGPGTRLTVL.

This chain links TRBV6-1 with TRBJ1-2; maybe TRBD1 (6 bases). The germline V gene encodes CDR1 MNHNS and CDR2 SASEGT. Trimming pared 3 bases from V and 4 bases from J, leaving 15 bases between. The CDR3 is 15 amino acids. The CDR3 DNA reads as TGTGCCAGCAGTGAGCGGGGGGCGTCACGCTATGGCTACACCTTC. Its protein product is CASSERGASRYGYTF.